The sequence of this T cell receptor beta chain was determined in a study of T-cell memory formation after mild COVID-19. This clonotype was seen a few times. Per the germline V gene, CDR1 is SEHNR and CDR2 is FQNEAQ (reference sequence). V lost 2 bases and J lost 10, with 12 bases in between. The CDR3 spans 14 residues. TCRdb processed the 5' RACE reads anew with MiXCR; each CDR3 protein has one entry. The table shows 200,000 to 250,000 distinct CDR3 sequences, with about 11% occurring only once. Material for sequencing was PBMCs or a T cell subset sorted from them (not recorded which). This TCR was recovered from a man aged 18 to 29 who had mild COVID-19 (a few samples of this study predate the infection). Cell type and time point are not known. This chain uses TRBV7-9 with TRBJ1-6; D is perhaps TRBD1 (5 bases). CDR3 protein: CASSLRQGKSPLHF. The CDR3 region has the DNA TGTGCCAGCAGCTTACGTCAGGGTAAATCACCCCTCCACTTT.